The next 9 T cell receptor beta chains were all read from a single sample in a study of shared T cell receptors in the human thymus (dated by TCRdb to about 2021). Library preparation was by the immunoSEQ multiplex PCR assay. TCRdb carries this immuneACCESS record with in-frame sequences only. Its versions omit some clonotypes, under half of them owing to an unresolved V gene in the studies checked, with the rest unexplained. Counted in this sample were approximately 730,000 clones; roughly 85% of them appeared once. About 0.011% of the sample is taken by the ten largest. These data also formed part of another study, on human thymus T cells.

What was sequenced was thymocytes. These receptors were obtained from a girl under two years old with a congenital heart defect. Donor details come from another sample of the same person, matched by shared clones.

The CDR3 region is CASRGTGEYGYTF. The CDR3 region has the DNA TGTGCCAGCCGCGGGACAGGGGAGTATGGCTACACCTTC. The chain combines TRBV6-1 with TRBJ1-2; 10 positions match TRBD1. Germline V lookup: CDR1 MNHNS, CDR2 SASEGT. J gave up 5 bases and V 8 bases, and 5 bases lay outside the gene matches. The CDR3 consists of 13 residues.

The chain has TRBV6-1 and TRBJ1-2; 7 nucleotides match TRBD1. Germline V gene data show CDR1 as MNHNS and CDR2 as SASEGT. V lost 6 bases and J lost 6; bases outside the gene matches: 10. This CDR3 spans 14 amino acids. The CDR3 coding sequence is TGTGCCAGCAGGCCACACCGGACAGGTGATGGCTACACCTTC. Translating it yields CASRPHRTGDGYTF.

This clone was counted once. The J gene is TRBJ1-6, the V gene TRBV7-2; D might be TRBD1 (6 bases). The germline V gene has CDR1 SGHTA and CDR2 FQGNSA. V lost 5 bases and J lost 5, with 19 bases in between. CDR3 length: 17 amino acids. CDR3 in DNA: TGTGCCAGCAGCCCGCCTCCCCGACAGGCTCATAATTCACCCCTCCACTTT. Translating gives CASSPPPRQAHNSPLHF.

V is TRBV6-6 and J is TRBJ1-2; a weak D match, TRBD1 (5 bases). CDR1 is MNHNY and CDR2 is SVGAGI in the germline V gene (reference sequence). Trimming left V 10 bases short and J 6 bases short, with 18 bases between. This CDR3 is built from 13 residues. Written as DNA, the CDR3 is TGTGCCAACCGGGGGGGACCCCGGGATGGCTACACCTTC. Its protein is CANRGGPRDGYTF.

The chain combines TRBV7-8 with TRBJ2-7; D not certain. CDR3 length equals 12 residues. With 4 bases removed from V and 3 bases from J, the gap between germline ends came to 7 bases. Looked up from germline, CDR1 is SGHVS and CDR2 is FQNEAQ. CDR3 sequence: CASSYQDYEQYF. DNA for the CDR3: TGTGCCAGCAGCTACCAGGACTACGAGCAGTACTTC.

The chain employs TRBV11-2 and TRBJ1-2; no firm D call. The CDR3 sequence is 13 residues long. Germline V gives CDR1 SGHAT, CDR2 FQNNGV. Trimming removed 5 bases from V and 8 bases from J, with 15 bases in between. CDR3 protein: CASSNPGGGGYTF. The CDR3 DNA reads TGTGCCAGCAGCAATCCGGGAGGAGGGGGCTACACCTTC.

The chain combines TRBV27 with TRBJ1-1; D is unresolved. Trimming left V 6 bases short and J 1 base short, with 15 bases between. The CDR3 runs 15 residues. CDR1 is MNHEY and CDR2 is SMNVEV in the germline V gene (reference sequence). CDR3 protein: CASSPGRWANTEAFF. The CDR3 nucleotides are TGTGCCAGCAGCCCTGGGAGGTGGGCGAACACTGAAGCTTTCTTT.

The chain combines TRBV7-7 with TRBJ2-3; 7 nucleotides match TRBD2. The CDR3 spans 16 residues. The junction had 13 bases not matched to a gene; V was cut back by 2 bases and J by 8 bases. Germline-derived CDR1 and CDR2 are SSHAT and FNYEAQ (reference sequence). DNA of the CDR3: TGTGCCAGCAGCTTAAGCGGGACGGGACCGAGTATTACGCAGTATTTT. This translates into CASSLSGTGPSITQYF.

This sequence joins TRBV5-1 and TRBJ1-2; 7 bases are shared with TRBD1. Germline V gene lookup returns CDR1 SGHRS and CDR2 YFSETQ. J gave up 8 bases and V 4 bases, and 20 bases lay outside the gene matches. The CDR3 length is 17 residues. The CDR3 DNA reads as TGCGCCAGCAGCCTCACCGGGACAGTCATTCGGTTTCAAGGCTACACCTTC. This gives the protein CASSLTGTVIRFQGYTF.